This is a list of T cell receptor beta chains from one sample in a study of tumor-infiltrating lymphocytes in localized non-small cell lung cancer. Sequencing was performed with immunoSEQ multiplex PCR; in TCRdb, only in-frame clones are kept and a portion is missing. The table has about 7,000 clones, 74% seen once. Sequenced material: uninvolved lung tissue not adjacent to the tumor. All receptors derive from a human donor with non-small cell lung cancer. The CDR3 runs from the conserved cysteine through the conserved F or W. The D gene is left open where the match is weak. Some rows mark clone size as missing; the rest say once, few, many or name a class of expanded clone.

j_gene	abundance	v_gene	d_gene	CDR3nt	CDR3aa
TRBJ2-3	.	TRBV5-1	TRBD1	TGCGCCAGCAGCTTGGGGGGGACAGGCACAGATACGCAGTATTTT	CASSLGGTGTDTQYF
TRBJ2-2	once	TRBV5-6	TRBD1	TGTGCCAGCAGCGCACCCCGGGACAGCCTAACCGGGGAGCTGTTTTTT	CASSAPRDSLTGELFF
TRBJ1-5	.	TRBV6-6	.	TGTGCCAGCAGTCCCCGGGAGTCTCAGCCCCAGCATTTT	CASSPRESQPQHF
TRBJ1-5	few	TRBV10-2	.	TGCGCCAGCAGCGAGGCTCCAGGGAACAGCAATCAGCCCCAGCATTTT	CASSEAPGNSNQPQHF
TRBJ2-1	few	TRBV29-1	TRBD2	TGCAGCGTAGAGGGTCTAGCGGGGAACAATGAGCAGTTCTTC	CSVEGLAGNNEQFF
TRBJ2-3	few	TRBV25-1	TRBD1	TGTGCCAGCCAATTACAGGACAGGGGCACAGATACGCAGTATTTT	CASQLQDRGTDTQYF
TRBJ2-2	.	TRBV11-2	.	TGTGCCAGCAGGACCGGCACCGTACTAACTGGGGAGCTGTTTTTT	CASRTGTVLTGELFF
TRBJ1-6	few	TRBV5-1	.	TGCGCCAGCAGCTTGGACAGGAATTCACCCCTCCACTTT	CASSLDRNSPLHF
TRBJ1-3	.	TRBV7-6	.	TGTGCCAGCAGCCCGATGGCCGCGGTGTTCGGCTCTGGAAACACCATATATTTT	CASSPMAAVFGSGNTIYF
TRBJ2-3	.	TRBV7-3	.	TGTGCCAGCAGCCCCCAGTCAGGGGCAGGGAATACGCAGTATTTT	CASSPQSGAGNTQYF
TRBJ2-3	.	TRBV10-3	.	TGTGCCATCAGTGAGTCAACCCGGGCAGATACGCAGTATTTT	CAISESTRADTQYF
TRBJ1-1	.	TRBV6-5	.	TGTGCCAGCAGTTACTTCGGGGGATTAGAAGCTTTCTTT	CASSYFGGLEAFF
TRBJ1-1	.	TRBV18	.	TGTGCCAGCTCACCACAACAGGGCAGAATGAACACTGAAGCTTTCTTT	CASSPQQGRMNTEAFF
TRBJ1-6	few	TRBV5-4	.	TGTGCCAGCAGCTTGACGAGCAGGAATAATTCACCCCTCCACTTT	CASSLTSRNNSPLHF
TRBJ2-5	once	TRBV7-8	.	TGTGCCAGCAGCTTGGGGCCTTCGTCGTACCAAGAGACCCAGTACTTC	CASSLGPSSYQETQYF
TRBJ2-6	.	TRBV9	TRBD1	TGTGCCAGCAGCGCAGGGGGATTCTCTGGGGCCAACGTCCTGACTTTC	CASSAGGFSGANVLTF
TRBJ1-4	.	TRBV7-2	.	TGTGCCAGCATCTCGACCAGCGGTTCTAATGAAAAACTGTTTTTT	CASISTSGSNEKLFF
TRBJ1-6	.	TRBV6-6	.	TGTGCCAGCACCCAGCCGGAGGCTCATTCACCCCTCCACTTT	CASTQPEAHSPLHF
TRBJ2-5	.	TRBV18	TRBD2	TGTGCCAGCTCAGCCCTCAACGGGGGGGCCCAAGAGACCCAGTACTTC	CASSALNGGAQETQYF
TRBJ1-1	.	TRBV27	.	TGTGCCAGCAGACCCCTCAGTATGAACACTGAAGCTTTCTTT	CASRPLSMNTEAFF
TRBJ1-6	.	TRBV6-4	TRBD1	TGTGCCAGCCGACAGGGAGATAATTCACCCCTCCACTTT	CASRQGDNSPLHF
TRBJ2-1	.	TRBV6-4	TRBD2	TGTGCCAGCAGAGAGCGGGGGGAACTCAGTGAGCAGTTCTTC	CASRERGELSEQFF
TRBJ2-1	.	TRBV14	.	TGTGCCAGCAGCCAAGGCGCGGGGCGCTCCTACAATGAGCAGTTCTTC	CASSQGAGRSYNEQFF
TRBJ1-5	.	TRBV30	.	TGTGCCTGGAGTGGAGGCCTCACTAGCAATCAGCCCCAGCATTTT	CAWSGGLTSNQPQHF
TRBJ2-1	once	TRBV7-9	.	TGTGCCAGCAGCCTCCTCTCGGGCTCCAACTCCTACAATGAGCAGTTCTTC	CASSLLSGSNSYNEQFF
TRBJ1-2	.	TRBV29-1	TRBD1	TGCAGCGCCAACAGGGGGGGTGGCTACACCTTC	CSANRGGGYTF
TRBJ2-1	.	TRBV27	TRBD1	TGTGCCAGCAGGGGAACAGGGGGCAATGAGCAGTTCTTC	CASRGTGGNEQFF
TRBJ1-1	.	TRBV29-1	.	TGCAGCTTTTTGGTGCGGGCTGAAGCTTTCTTT	CSFLVRAEAFF
TRBJ1-5	.	TRBV2	.	TGTGCCAGCATGGGGGTAGAGAGCAATCAGCCCCAGCATTTT	CASMGVESNQPQHF
TRBJ2-2	.	TRBV7-6	.	TGTGCCAGCAGCCGTCGGGCAGGGGCGAACACCGGGGAGCTGTTTTTT	CASSRRAGANTGELFF
TRBJ2-1	.	TRBV5-6	.	TGTGCCAGCAGTTTGGCCCACAATGAGCAGTTCTTC	CASSLAHNEQFF
TRBJ2-5	.	TRBV15	TRBD2	TGTGCCACCAGCAGAGTTAGGACTAGCCAAGAGACCCAGTACTTC	CATSRVRTSQETQYF
TRBJ1-2	.	TRBV28	TRBD1	TGTGCCAGCAGGCTACTACAGGGGAGGTATGGCTACACCTTC	CASRLLQGRYGYTF
TRBJ2-2	.	TRBV28	TRBD1	TGTGCCAGCAGTTTAACAGGGGCAGGGGACACCGGGGAGCTGTTTTTT	CASSLTGAGDTGELFF
TRBJ2-5	.	TRBV7-2	TRBD2	TGTGCCAGCAGCTTAGCACTAGCGGGGGGTCTACAAGAGACCCAGTACTTC	CASSLALAGGLQETQYF
TRBJ2-2	.	TRBV15	TRBD1	TGTGCCACCAGCGTGACAGGGGGTCCATCCGGGGAGCTGTTTTTT	CATSVTGGPSGELFF
TRBJ1-2	.	TRBV7-9	TRBD1	TGTGCCAGCAGCCGAGGGGGCAGGGGTCCTTCCCTCGGCGGCTACACCTTC	CASSRGGRGPSLGGYTF
TRBJ1-3	.	TRBV30	TRBD1	TGTGCCTGGAGTGTCGGGACAGGGAAAAACACCATATATTTT	CAWSVGTGKNTIYF
TRBJ2-5	.	TRBV7-2	TRBD2	TGTGCCAGCAGCTCCCCAGCGGGGTTTAGAGAGACCCAGTACTTC	CASSSPAGFRETQYF
TRBJ2-3	once	TRBV6-5	.	TGTGCCAGCAGTTACAGGAACAGGGCCACAGATACGCAGTATTTT	CASSYRNRATDTQYF
TRBJ2-3	.	TRBV14	.	TGTGCCAGCAGCACGGACGGTACGCAGTATTTT	CASSTDGTQYF
TRBJ1-1	few	TRBV7-9	TRBD1	TGTGCCAGCAGCGCCCGGACAGGGGGCATGGCTGAAGCTTTCTTT	CASSARTGGMAEAFF
TRBJ2-7	.	TRBV7-9	TRBD1	TGTGCCAGCAGCCTACAGGGGGATTACGAGCAGTACTTC	CASSLQGDYEQYF
TRBJ2-7	.	TRBV6-5	TRBD1	TGTGCCAGCAGCCCAACCCTGACAGGGCCCTACGAGCAGTACTTC	CASSPTLTGPYEQYF
TRBJ2-7	.	TRBV5-1	.	TGCGCCAGCAGCAGGGAAGGGGACACTTCTTACGAGCAGTACTTC	CASSREGDTSYEQYF
TRBJ2-2	.	TRBV7-9	TRBD1	TGTGCCAGCACCATGGACAGGGGGTTTACCGGGGAGCTGTTTTTT	CASTMDRGFTGELFF
TRBJ2-5	.	TRBV7-9	.	TGTGCCAGCAGCTCCTGGAACCAAGAGACCCAGTACTTC	CASSSWNQETQYF
TRBJ1-2	.	TRBV27	TRBD1	TGTGCCAGCAGTATGACAGGGGCAGGGTATGGCTACACCTTC	CASSMTGAGYGYTF